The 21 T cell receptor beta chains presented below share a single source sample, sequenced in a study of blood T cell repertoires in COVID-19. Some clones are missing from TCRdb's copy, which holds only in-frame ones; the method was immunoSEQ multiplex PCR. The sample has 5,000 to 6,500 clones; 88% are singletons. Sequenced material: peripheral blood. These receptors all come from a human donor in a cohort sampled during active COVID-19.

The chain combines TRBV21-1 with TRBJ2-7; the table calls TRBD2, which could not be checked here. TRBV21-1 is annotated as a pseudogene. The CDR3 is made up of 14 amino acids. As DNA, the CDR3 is TGTGCCAGCAGCAAAGGTCGCGAGGCATACGAGCAGTACTTC. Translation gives CASSKGREAYEQYF.

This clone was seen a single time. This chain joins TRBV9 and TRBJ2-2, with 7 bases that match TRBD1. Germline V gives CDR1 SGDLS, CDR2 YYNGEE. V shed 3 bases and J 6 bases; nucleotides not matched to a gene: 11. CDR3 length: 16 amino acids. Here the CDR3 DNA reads TGTGCCAGCAGCGCCCGACCCTCAGGGGGATCCGGGGAGCTGTTTTTT. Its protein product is CASSARPSGGSGELFF.

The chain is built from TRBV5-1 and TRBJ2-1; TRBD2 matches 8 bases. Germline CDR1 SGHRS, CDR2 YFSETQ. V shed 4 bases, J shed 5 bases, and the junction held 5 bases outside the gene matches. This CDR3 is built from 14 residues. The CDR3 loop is CASSPGLENNEQFF. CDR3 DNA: TGCGCCAGCAGCCCGGGACTAGAGAACAATGAGCAGTTCTTC. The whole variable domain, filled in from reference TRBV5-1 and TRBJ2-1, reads KAGVTQTPRYLIKTRGQQVTLSCSPISGHRSVSWYQQTPGQGLQFLFEYFSETQRNKGNFPGRFSGRQFSNSRSEMNVSTLELGDSALYLCASSPGLENNEQFFGPGTRLTVL.

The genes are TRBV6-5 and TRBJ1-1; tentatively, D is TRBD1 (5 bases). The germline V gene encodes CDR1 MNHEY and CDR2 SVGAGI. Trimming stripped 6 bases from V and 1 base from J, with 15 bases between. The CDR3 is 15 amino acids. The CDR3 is CASSPLGQKNTEAFF. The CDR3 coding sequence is TGTGCCAGCAGCCCGTTGGGGCAAAAGAACACTGAAGCTTTCTTT.

In nucleotides, the CDR3 is TGTGCCAGCAGCTTCGCGGGGAACACTGAAGCTTTCTTT. Its translation is CASSFAGNTEAFF. This chain joins TRBV11-2 and TRBJ1-1; no clear D. The germline V gene encodes CDR1 SGHAT and CDR2 FQNNGV. Trimming pared 3 bases from V and 1 base from J, leaving 6 bases between. The CDR3 spans 13 residues.

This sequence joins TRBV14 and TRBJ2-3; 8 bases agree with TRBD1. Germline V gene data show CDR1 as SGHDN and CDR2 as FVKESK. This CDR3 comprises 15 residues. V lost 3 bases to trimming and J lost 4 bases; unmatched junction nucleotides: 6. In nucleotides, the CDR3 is TGTGCCAGCAGCCAGAGCGGACAGGGCCCAGATACGCAGTATTTT. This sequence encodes CASSQSGQGPDTQYF.

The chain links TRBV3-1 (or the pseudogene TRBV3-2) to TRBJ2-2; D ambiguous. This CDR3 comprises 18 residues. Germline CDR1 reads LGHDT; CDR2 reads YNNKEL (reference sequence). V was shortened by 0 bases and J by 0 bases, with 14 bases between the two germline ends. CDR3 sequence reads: CASSQDRDTFANTGELFF. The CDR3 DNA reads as TGTGCCAGCAGCCAAGATCGCGACACCTTCGCGAACACCGGGGAGCTGTTTTTT.

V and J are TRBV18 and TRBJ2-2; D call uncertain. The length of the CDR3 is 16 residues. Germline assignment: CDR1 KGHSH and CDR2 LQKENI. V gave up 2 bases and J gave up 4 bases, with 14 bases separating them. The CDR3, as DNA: TGTGCCAGCTCACCAAGAAGCCACCAAGTCACCGGGGAGCTGTTTTTT. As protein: CASSPRSHQVTGELFF. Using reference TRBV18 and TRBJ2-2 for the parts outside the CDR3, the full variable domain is NAGVMQNPRHLVRRRGQEARLRCSPMKGHSHVYWYRQLPEEGLKFMVYLQKENIIDESGMPKERFSAEFPKEGPSILRIQQVVRGDSAAYFCASSPRSHQVTGELFFGEGSRLTVL.

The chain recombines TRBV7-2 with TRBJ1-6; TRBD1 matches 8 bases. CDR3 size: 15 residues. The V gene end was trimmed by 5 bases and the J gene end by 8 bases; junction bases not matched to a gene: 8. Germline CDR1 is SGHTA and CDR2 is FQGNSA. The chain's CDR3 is CASSQDRGRDSPLHF. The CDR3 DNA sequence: TGTGCCAGCAGCCAAGACAGGGGCAGGGATTCACCCCTCCACTTT.

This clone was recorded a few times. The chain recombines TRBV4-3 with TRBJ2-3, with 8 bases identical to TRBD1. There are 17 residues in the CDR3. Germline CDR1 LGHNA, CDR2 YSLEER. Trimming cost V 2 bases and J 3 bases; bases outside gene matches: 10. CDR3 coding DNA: TGCGCCAGCAGCCAACTTGCGGGCAGGGGGCGAACAGATACGCAGTATTTT. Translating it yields CASSQLAGRGRTDTQYF.

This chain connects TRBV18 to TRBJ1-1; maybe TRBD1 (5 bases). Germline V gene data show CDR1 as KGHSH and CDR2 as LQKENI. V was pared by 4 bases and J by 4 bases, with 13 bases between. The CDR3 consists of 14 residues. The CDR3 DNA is TGTGCCAGCTCACAAAAAGAAAGGGGCACTGAAGCTTTCTTT. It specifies CASSQKERGTEAFF.

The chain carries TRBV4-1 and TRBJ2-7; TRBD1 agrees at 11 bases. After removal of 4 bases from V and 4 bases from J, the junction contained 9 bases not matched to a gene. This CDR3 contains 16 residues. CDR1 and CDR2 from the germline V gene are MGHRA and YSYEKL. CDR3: CASSLNADRGQYEQYF. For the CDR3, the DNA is TGCGCCAGCAGCCTCAATGCGGACAGGGGGCAATACGAGCAGTACTTC.

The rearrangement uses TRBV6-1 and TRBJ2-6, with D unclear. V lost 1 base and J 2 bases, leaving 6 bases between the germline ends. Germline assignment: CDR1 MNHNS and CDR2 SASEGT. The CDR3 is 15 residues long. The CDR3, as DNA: TGTGCCAGCAGTGAAGAACATCCTGGGGCCAACGTCCTGACTTTC. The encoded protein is CASSEEHPGANVLTF.

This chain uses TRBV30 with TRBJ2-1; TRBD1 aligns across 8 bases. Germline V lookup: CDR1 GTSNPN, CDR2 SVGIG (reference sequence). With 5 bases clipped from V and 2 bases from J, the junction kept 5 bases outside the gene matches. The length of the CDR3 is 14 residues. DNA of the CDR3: TGTGCCTGGGCCGGGACAGGACCCTACAATGAGCAGTTCTTC. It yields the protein CAWAGTGPYNEQFF.

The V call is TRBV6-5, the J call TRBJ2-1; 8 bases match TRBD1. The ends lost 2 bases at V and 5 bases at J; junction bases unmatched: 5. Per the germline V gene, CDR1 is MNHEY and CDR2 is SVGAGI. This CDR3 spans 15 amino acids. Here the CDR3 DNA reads TGTGCCAGCAGTTACGGCAGGGGGCGGGACAATGAGCAGTTCTTC. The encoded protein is CASSYGRGRDNEQFF.

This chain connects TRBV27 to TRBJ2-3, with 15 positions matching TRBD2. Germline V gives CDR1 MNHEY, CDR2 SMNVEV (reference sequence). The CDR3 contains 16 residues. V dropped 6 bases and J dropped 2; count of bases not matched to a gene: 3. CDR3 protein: CASSGLAGGITDTQYF. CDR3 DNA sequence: TGTGCCAGCAGCGGACTAGCGGGAGGGATCACAGATACGCAGTATTTT.

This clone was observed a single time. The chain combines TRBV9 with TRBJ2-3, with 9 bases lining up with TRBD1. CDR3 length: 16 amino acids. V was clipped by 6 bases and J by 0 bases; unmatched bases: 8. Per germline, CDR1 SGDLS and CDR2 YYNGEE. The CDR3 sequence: CASTRRGQGSTDTQYF. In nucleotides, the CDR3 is TGTGCCAGCACCCGAAGGGGACAGGGAAGCACAGATACGCAGTATTTT.

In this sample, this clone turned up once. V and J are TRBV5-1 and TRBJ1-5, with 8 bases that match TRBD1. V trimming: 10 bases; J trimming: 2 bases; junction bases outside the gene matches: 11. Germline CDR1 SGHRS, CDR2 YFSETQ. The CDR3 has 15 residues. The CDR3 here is CAQRAGGIGNQPQHF. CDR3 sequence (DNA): TGCGCCCAGCGGGCAGGGGGCATTGGCAATCAGCCCCAGCATTTT.

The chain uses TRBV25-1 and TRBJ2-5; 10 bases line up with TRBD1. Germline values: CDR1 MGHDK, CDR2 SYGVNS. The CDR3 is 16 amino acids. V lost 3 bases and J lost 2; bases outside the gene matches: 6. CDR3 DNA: TGTGCCAGCAGTGAGCTCAGGACAGGGGGTCAAGAGACCCAGTACTTC. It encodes CASSELRTGGQETQYF.

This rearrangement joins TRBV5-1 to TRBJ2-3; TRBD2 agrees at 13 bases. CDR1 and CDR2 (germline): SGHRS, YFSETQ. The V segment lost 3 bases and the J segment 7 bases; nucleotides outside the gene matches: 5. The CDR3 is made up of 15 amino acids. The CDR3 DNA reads TGCGCCAGCAGCTATCGGACTAGCGGGGGAAATACGCAGTATTTT. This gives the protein CASSYRTSGGNTQYF.

The CDR3 sequence: CASSLAQTDQPQHF. CDR3 coding DNA: TGTGCCAGCAGCTTAGCCCAGACAGATCAGCCCCAGCATTTT. The chain employs TRBV7-9 and TRBJ1-5; tentative D call: TRBD1 (5 bases). The germline V and J ends were trimmed by 0 bases and 5 bases, with 8 bases remaining between them. CDR1 is SEHNR, CDR2 FQNEAQ, per germline (reference sequence). This CDR3 spans 14 amino acids. The entire variable domain, with the rest obtained from reference TRBV7-9 and TRBJ1-5, is as follows: DTGVSQNPRHKITKRGQNVTFRCDPISEHNRLYWYRQTLGQGPEFLTYFQNEAQLEKSRLLSDRFSAERPKGSFSTLEIQRTEQGDSAMYLCASSLAQTDQPQHFGDGTRLSIL.